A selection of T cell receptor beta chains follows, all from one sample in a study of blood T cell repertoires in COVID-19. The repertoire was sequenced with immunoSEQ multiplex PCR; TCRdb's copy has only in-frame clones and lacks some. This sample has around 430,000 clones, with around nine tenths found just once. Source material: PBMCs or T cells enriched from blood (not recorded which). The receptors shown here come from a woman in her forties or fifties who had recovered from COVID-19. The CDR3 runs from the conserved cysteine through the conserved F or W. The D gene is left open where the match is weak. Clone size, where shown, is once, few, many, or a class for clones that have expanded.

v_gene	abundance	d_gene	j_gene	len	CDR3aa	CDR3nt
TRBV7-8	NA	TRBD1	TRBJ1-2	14	CASSFLTGDYGYTF	TGTGCCAGCAGCTTCTTGACAGGGGACTATGGCTACACCTTC
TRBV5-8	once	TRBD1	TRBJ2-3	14	CASSFGTGPDTQYF	TGTGCCAGCAGCTTCGGGACAGGTCCAGATACGCAGTATTTT
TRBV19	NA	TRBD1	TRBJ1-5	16	CASSIGGQVINQPQHF	TGTGCCAGTAGTATAGGGGGACAGGTAATCAATCAGCCCCAGCATTTT
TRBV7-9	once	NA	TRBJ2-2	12	CASSLPVGELFF	TGTGCCAGCAGCCTACCCGTTGGGGAGCTGTTTTTT
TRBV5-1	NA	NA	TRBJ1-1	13	CASSAAEGREAFF	TGCGCCAGCAGCGCCGCGGAAGGGAGGGAAGCTTTCTTT
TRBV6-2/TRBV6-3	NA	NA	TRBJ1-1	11	CASSLRTEAFF	TGTGCCAGCAGTTTGAGGACTGAAGCTTTCTTT
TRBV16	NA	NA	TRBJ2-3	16	CASSQYGGGNTDTQYF	TGTGCCAGCAGCCAATACGGCGGGGGCAACACAGATACGCAGTATTTT
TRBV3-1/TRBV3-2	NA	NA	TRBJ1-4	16	CASSQVAGPTNEKLFF	TGTGCCAGCAGCCAAGTGGCAGGGCCCACTAATGAAAAACTGTTTTTT
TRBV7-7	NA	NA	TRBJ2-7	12	CASSRDTYEQYF	TGTGCTAGCAGCCGGGACACCTACGAGCAGTACTTC
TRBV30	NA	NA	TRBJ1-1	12	CAYDRSNTEAFF	TGTGCCTATGACAGATCGAACACTGAAGCTTTCTTT
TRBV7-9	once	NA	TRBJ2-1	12	CASSLGVNEQFF	TGTGCCAGCAGCTTAGGAGTCAATGAGCAGTTCTTC
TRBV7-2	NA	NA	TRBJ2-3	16	CASSLIQGPSAVTQYF	TGTGCCAGCAGCTTAATCCAGGGCCCTTCCGCGGTTACGCAGTATTTT
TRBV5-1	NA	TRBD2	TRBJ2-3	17	CASSSAGGGAVSDTQYF	TGCGCCAGCAGTTCGGCTGGCGGGGGGGCCGTGTCAGATACGCAGTATTTT
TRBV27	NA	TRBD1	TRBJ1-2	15	CASSLSRQGNYGYTF	TGTGCCAGCAGTTTATCGAGACAGGGGAACTATGGCTACACCTTC
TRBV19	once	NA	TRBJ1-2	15	CASSSYRADFYGYTF	TGTGCCAGTAGTTCCTACAGGGCCGACTTCTATGGCTACACCTTC
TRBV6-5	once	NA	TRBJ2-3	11	CASTVTDTQYF	TGTGCCAGCACGGTCACGGATACGCAGTATTTT
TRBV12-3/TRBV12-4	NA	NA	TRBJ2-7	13	CASSSGAYYEQYF	TGTGCCAGCAGTTCGGGAGCTTACTACGAGCAGTACTTC
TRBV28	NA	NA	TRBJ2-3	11	CASNFGQLQYF	TGTGCCAGCAACTTTGGACAGTTGCAGTATTTT
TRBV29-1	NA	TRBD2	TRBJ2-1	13	CSVAGLAANEQFF	TGCAGCGTTGCCGGACTAGCGGCCAATGAGCAGTTCTTC
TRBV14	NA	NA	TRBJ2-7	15	CASSHPTGDPYEQYF	TGTGCCAGCAGCCATCCTACCGGTGATCCCTACGAGCAGTACTTC
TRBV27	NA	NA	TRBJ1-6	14	CASTPAVLNSPLHF	TGTGCCAGTACCCCCGCAGTCCTTAATTCACCCCTCCACTTT
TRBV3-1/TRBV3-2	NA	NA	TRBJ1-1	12	CASSQDLTEAFF	TGTGCCAGCAGCCAAGATCTCACTGAAGCTTTCTTT
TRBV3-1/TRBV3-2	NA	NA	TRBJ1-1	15	CASSPSSGVVTEAFF	TGTGCCAGCAGCCCTAGTAGCGGGGTCGTTACTGAAGCTTTCTTT
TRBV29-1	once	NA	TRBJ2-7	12	CSVGDYTYEQYF	TGCAGCGTTGGTGACTATACCTACGAGCAGTACTTC
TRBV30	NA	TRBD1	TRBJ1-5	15	CAWSNRGRNGQPQHF	TGTGCCTGGAGTAATAGGGGGCGAAATGGTCAGCCCCAGCATTTT
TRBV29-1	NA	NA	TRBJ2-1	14	CSVNAPTRYNEQFF	TGCAGCGTAAACGCCCCCACCAGATACAATGAGCAGTTCTTC
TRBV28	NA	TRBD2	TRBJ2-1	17	CASSFFPSLAGSGEQFF	TGTGCCAGCAGTTTTTTTCCATCACTAGCGGGGTCGGGTGAGCAGTTCTTC
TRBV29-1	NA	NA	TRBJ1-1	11	CSVTLFDGAFF	TGCAGCGTTACACTATTTGACGGAGCTTTCTTT
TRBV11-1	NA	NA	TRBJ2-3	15	CASSLGQTITDTQYF	TGTGCCAGCAGCTTAGGACAGACAATCACAGATACGCAGTATTTT
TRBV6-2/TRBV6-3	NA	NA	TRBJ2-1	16	CASSYSRGGSYNEQFF	TGTGCCAGCAGTTACTCTCGAGGAGGCTCCTACAATGAGCAGTTCTTC
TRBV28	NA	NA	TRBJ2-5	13	CATGENFRETQYF	TGTGCCACAGGGGAGAATTTTAGAGAGACCCAGTACTTC
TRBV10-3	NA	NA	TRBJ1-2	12	CAISGTGYGYTF	TGTGCCATCAGTGGCACAGGGTATGGCTACACCTTC
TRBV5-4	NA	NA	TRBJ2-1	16	CASSVGTYSSYNEQFF	TGTGCCAGCAGCGTCGGGACTTATAGCTCCTACAATGAGCAGTTCTTC
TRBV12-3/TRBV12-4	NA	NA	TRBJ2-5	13	CASRRTALVTQYF	TGTGCCAGCAGGCGGACAGCCCTAGTTACCCAGTACTTC
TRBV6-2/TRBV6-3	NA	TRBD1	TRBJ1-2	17	CASSNTARDSRDYGYTF	TGTGCCAGCAGCAACACTGCTCGGGACAGCCGAGACTATGGCTACACCTTC
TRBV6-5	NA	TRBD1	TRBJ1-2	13	CASSYTGGNGYTF	TGTGCCAGCAGTTACACAGGGGGCAATGGCTACACCTTC
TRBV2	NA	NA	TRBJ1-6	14	CASSQGLQGRPLHF	TGTGCCAGCAGTCAAGGGCTACAGGGAAGGCCCCTCCACTTT
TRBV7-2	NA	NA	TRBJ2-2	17	CASTLRGTFSVPGELFF	TGTGCCAGCACCTTGCGGGGCACCTTCTCGGTGCCCGGGGAGCTGTTTTTT
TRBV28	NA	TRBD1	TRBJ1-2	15	CASLRGQDYLVVKTF	TGTGCCAGTTTGAGGGGACAGGATTATCTTGTGGTGAAAACCTTC
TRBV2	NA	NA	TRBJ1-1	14	CASRLGGGGTEAFF	TGTGCCAGCAGGTTGGGAGGGGGAGGCACTGAAGCTTTCTTT
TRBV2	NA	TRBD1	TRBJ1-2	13	CASSGGGTVRYTF	TGTGCCAGCAGCGGAGGGGGGACAGTTAGATACACCTTC
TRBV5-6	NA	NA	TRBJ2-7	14	CASKSGRGGHEQYF	TGTGCCAGCAAAAGCGGGCGGGGAGGCCACGAGCAGTACTTC
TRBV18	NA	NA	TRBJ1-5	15	CASSSGPLGDQPQHF	TGTGCCAGCTCGTCCGGGCCCCTCGGGGATCAGCCCCAGCATTTT
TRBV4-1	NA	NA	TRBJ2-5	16	CASSQHTGSRGETQYF	TGCGCCAGCAGCCAACACACAGGGTCTCGTGGGGAGACCCAGTACTTC
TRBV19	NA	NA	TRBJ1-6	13	CASSPYRDSPLHF	TGTGCCAGTAGTCCCTACAGGGATTCACCCCTCCACTTT
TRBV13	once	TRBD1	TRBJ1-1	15	CASSLWGVTGVEAFF	TGTGCCAGCAGCTTATGGGGGGTGACAGGGGTGGAAGCTTTCTTT
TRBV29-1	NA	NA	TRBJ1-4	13	CSVGEQENEKLFF	TGCAGCGTTGGGGAACAGGAGAATGAAAAACTGTTTTTT
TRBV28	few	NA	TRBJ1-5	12	CASSLTRGAQHF	TGTGCCAGCAGCCTAACTCGGGGGGCCCAGCATTTT
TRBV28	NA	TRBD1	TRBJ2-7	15	CASSSSGTGLYEQYF	TGTGCCAGCAGTTCCTCCGGGACAGGGCTCTACGAGCAGTACTTC
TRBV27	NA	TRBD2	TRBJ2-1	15	CASSFSGNSYNEQFF	TGTGCCAGCAGTTTTAGCGGGAACTCCTACAATGAGCAGTTCTTC
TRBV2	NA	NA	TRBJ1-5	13	CASNQDTDQPQHF	TGTGCCAGCAATCAGGACACCGATCAGCCCCAGCATTTT
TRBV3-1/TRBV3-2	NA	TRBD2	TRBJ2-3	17	CASSQAGRGARSDTQYF	TGTGCCAGCAGCCAAGCCGGGCGGGGGGCGCGTTCAGATACGCAGTATTTT
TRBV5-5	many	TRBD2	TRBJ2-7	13	CASRRGTTVEQYF	TGTGCCAGCAGGCGTGGGACTACCGTAGAGCAGTACTTC
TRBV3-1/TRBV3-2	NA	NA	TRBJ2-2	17	CASSQAGAMANTGELFF	TGTGCCAGCAGCCAAGCAGGGGCAATGGCGAACACCGGGGAGCTGTTTTTT
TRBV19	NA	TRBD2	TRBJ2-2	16	CASSLAGTRTPGELFF	TGTGCCAGTAGTCTCGCCGGGACTAGAACTCCCGGGGAGCTGTTTTTT
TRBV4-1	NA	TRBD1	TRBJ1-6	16	CASSQEVGGQGLPLHF	TGCGCCAGCAGCCAAGAAGTGGGGGGACAGGGGTTACCCCTCCACTTT